This TCR beta chain was identified in a study of control samples from healthy donors and cancer patients. The V and J ends lost 3 bases and 0 bases, in that order; junction bases with no gene match: 10. This CDR3 has 18 amino acids. Germline V lookup: CDR1 SGHKS, CDR2 YYEKEE (reference sequence). Note on this clone: The sample contains more than one DNA sequence encoding this CDR3.

Sequencing used immunoSEQ multiplex PCR; TCRdb keeps in-frame clones, though not all of them. The sample records some 110,000 clones, 80% to 90% being singletons. The sample was blood. The V gene is TRBV5-5, the J gene TRBJ2-4; 9 bases fit TRBD1. The source of this sequence is a woman aged 45-65 years in good health. CDR3 DNA sequence: TGTGCCAGCAGCTCCCTTCTCCGGGACAGGGTAGCCAAAAACATTCAGTACTTC. This sequence encodes CASSSLLRDRVAKNIQYF.